This is a list of T cell receptor beta chains from one sample in a study of T cell responses to AZD1222 COVID-19 vaccine. Profiled with immunoSEQ multiplex PCR; TCRdb holds only in-frame clones, not every one. This sample has some 130,000 clones, with roughly 90% found just once. Sequences were derived from peripheral blood, sampled 28 days after the second AZD1222 dose. These receptors all stem from an adult who received the AZD1222 COVID-19 vaccine. Both conserved end residues are part of each CDR3. Each record gives: J gene, V gene, CDR3 protein.

>TRBJ1-1|TRBV10-1
CASSEQGMVGNTEAFF
>TRBJ2-1|TRBV7-9
CASSKTSGNSYNEQFF
>TRBJ1-4|TRBV5-1
CASSLAGYLRGEKLFF
>TRBJ1-5|TRBV9
CASSVGQGFNQPQHF
>TRBJ1-3|TRBV7-7
CASSLGATGNTIYF
>TRBJ2-1|TRBV7-8
CASSPPPWYSYNEQFF
>TRBJ1-1|TRBV7-2
CASSRSTGNTEAFF
>TRBJ1-3|TRBV7-2
CASSLDMGNTIYF
>TRBJ2-7|TRBV9
CASSVGTGVAGGFNEQYF
>TRBJ1-1|TRBV7-2
CASSLAGQGSTEAFF
>TRBJ2-1|TRBV4-3
CASSHYGVAGYNEQFF
>TRBJ1-3|TRBV7-2
CASSPRSSGNTIYF
>TRBJ2-2|TRBV28
CASSFGRVRTNTGELFF
>TRBJ2-1|TRBV18
CASSPGQGANEQFF
>TRBJ2-1|TRBV5-4
CASSAGGGGRAYNEQFF
>TRBJ1-1|TRBV10-3
CAISVGRRNTEAFF
>TRBJ2-3|TRBV6-2/TRBV6-3
CASSYRETDTQYF
>TRBJ1-1|TRBV11-2
CASSLAERNTEAFF
>TRBJ2-2|TRBV29-1
CSAGLAANTGELFF
>TRBJ1-5|TRBV28
CASRVQGARLQPQHF
>TRBJ2-1|TRBV19
CASKTAGTGGNEQFF
>TRBJ1-2|TRBV14
CASSQGPAGLVNYGYTF
>TRBJ1-4|TRBV10-3
CAISVATNEKLFF
>TRBJ2-7|TRBV5-4
CASSGGVAGGRSYEQYF
>TRBJ2-7|TRBV12-3/TRBV12-4
CASSLGPGYEQYF
>TRBJ2-1|TRBV18
CASSPGTGTAGEQFF
>TRBJ1-5|TRBV4-1
CASSQGVVKQGINQPQHF
>TRBJ2-7|TRBV30
CAWSTGGTPVYEQYF
>TRBJ1-1|TRBV7-3
CASSAGQNTEAFF
>TRBJ1-3|TRBV2
CASSSGTGSGNTIYF
>TRBJ1-2|TRBV19
CASADMTNYGYTF
>TRBJ1-2|TRBV28
CASSLTDGRGYGYTF
>TRBJ2-5|TRBV18
CASSPGRGTNQETQYF
>TRBJ2-3|TRBV9
CASSVHTNTDTQYF
>TRBJ1-3|TRBV5-1
CASSPDSGNTIYF
>TRBJ1-1|TRBV19
CASSFGTENTEAFF
>TRBJ1-3|TRBV28
CASSLTGTDGNTIYF
>TRBJ2-1|TRBV7-7
CASSLEAGPPSSYNEQFF
>TRBJ2-7|TRBV11-2
CASSLSQGHLSGSYEQYF
>TRBJ2-1|TRBV24-1
CATSNGLAGGEYNEQFF
>TRBJ2-1|TRBV24-1
CATSGGNWFNEQFF
>TRBJ1-4|TRBV28
CASSYRPIGRYNEKLFF
>TRBJ1-4|TRBV21-1
CASGPRTRGEKLFF
>TRBJ2-7|TRBV28
CASSASGTRGSEQYF
>TRBJ2-4|TRBV25-1
CASSEWGGRAKNIQYF
>TRBJ2-7|TRBV5-1
CASSLSRGTASYEQYF
>TRBJ1-2|TRBV2
CASRAGWNGYTF